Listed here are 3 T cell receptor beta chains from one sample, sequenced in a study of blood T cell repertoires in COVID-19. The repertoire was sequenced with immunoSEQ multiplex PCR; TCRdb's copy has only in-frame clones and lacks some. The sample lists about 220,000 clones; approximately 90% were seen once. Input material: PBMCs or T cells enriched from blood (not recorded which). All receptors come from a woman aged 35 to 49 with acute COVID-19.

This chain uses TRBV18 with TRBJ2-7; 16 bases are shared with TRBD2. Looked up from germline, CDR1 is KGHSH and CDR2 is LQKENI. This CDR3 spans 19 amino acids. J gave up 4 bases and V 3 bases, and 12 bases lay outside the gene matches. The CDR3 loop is CASSPLSGTSGGALYEQYF. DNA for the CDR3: TGTGCCAGCTCACCTTTATCCGGGACTAGCGGGGGGGCCCTTTACGAGCAGTACTTC.

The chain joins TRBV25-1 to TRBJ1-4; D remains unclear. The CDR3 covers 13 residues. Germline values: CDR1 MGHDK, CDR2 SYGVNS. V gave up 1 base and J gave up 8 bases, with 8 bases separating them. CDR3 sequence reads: CASSESREEKLFF. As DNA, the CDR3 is TGTGCCAGCAGTGAATCCCGGGAGGAAAAACTGTTTTTT.

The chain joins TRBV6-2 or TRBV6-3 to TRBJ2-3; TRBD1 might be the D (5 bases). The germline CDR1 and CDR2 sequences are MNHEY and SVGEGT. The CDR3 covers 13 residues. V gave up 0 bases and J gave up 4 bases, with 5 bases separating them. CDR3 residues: CASSYSGADTQYF. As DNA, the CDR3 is TGTGCCAGCAGTTACTCAGGGGCAGATACGCAGTATTTT.